This T cell receptor (beta chain) was profiled in a study of blood T cell repertoires in COVID-19. Sequencing was performed with immunoSEQ multiplex PCR; in TCRdb, only in-frame clones are kept and a portion is missing. The sample carries fewer than 400,000 clones, about 87% recorded once. The receptor's source is a woman aged 45-59 years who had recovered from COVID-19. Source material: PBMCs or T cells enriched from blood (not recorded which).

The CDR3 DNA sequence: TGTGCCAACGCCCGAGCAGGGATGTTTGGCACTGAAGCTTTCTTT. Translating it yields CANARAGMFGTEAFF. This sequence joins TRBV7-9 and TRBJ1-1; D perhaps matches TRBD1 (5 bases). With 10 bases removed from V and 4 bases from J, the gap between germline ends came to 22 bases. The CDR3 is 15 residues long. From germline, CDR1 is SEHNR and CDR2 FQNEAQ (reference sequence).